These 22 T cell receptor beta chains came from one sample sequenced in a study of blood T cell repertoires in COVID-19. Sequenced by immunoSEQ multiplex PCR; TCRdb stores in-frame clones only, minus some. Here the sample spans over 150,000 clones, about 86% being singletons. Input material: peripheral blood. These TCRs come from a woman younger than 35 who had recovered from COVID-19.

CDR3 nucleotide sequence: TGTGCCAGCACCAATGGGGGGGACACTGAAGCTTTCTTT. Its protein product is CASTNGGDTEAFF. The gene calls are TRBV2 and TRBJ1-1; tentative D call: TRBD1 (5 bases). Looked up from germline, CDR1 is SNHLY and CDR2 is FYNNEI. The CDR3 is 13 amino acids. Trimming cost V 7 bases and J 3 bases, with 12 bases left between them.

This clone was seen more than once but under ten times. For the CDR3, the DNA is TGTGCCAGCAGTGTCTCAGGCCCGCAGGATGAGCAGTTCTTC. This sequence encodes CASSVSGPQDEQFF. V and J are TRBV6-4 and TRBJ2-1; D gene uncertain. V lost 4 bases and J lost 8, with 15 bases in between. Germline lookup yields CDR1 MRHNA and CDR2 SNTAGT. The CDR3 length is 14 residues.

This sequence joins TRBV18 and TRBJ2-1; the match to TRBD2 covers 13 bases. V shed 2 bases, J shed 8 bases, and the junction held 9 bases outside the gene matches. CDR3 length: 17 residues. Germline CDR1 reads KGHSH; CDR2 reads LQKENI. Written as DNA, the CDR3 is TGTGCCAGCTCACCATTTGGTGGGACTAGCGGGAACTATGAGCAGTTCTTC. The encoded protein is CASSPFGGTSGNYEQFF.

The rearrangement links TRBV9 to TRBJ1-1; 8 bases are shared with TRBD1. The CDR3 is 14 amino acids. Trimming cost V 2 bases and J 2 bases; bases outside gene matches: 2. Germline loops: CDR1 SGDLS, CDR2 YYNGEE. The CDR3 spells CASSVTGDNTEAFF. CDR3 bases: TGTGCCAGCAGCGTGACAGGGGATAACACTGAAGCTTTCTTT.

V and J are TRBV6-2 or TRBV6-3 and TRBJ1-5; TRBD1 might be the D (6 bases). Germline V gene lookup returns CDR1 MNHEY and CDR2 SVGEGT. The CDR3 covers 16 residues. Trimming removed 2 bases at V and 0 bases at J, with 11 bases between. DNA for the CDR3: TGTGCCAGCAGTTACGGGGACACTCTTAGCAATCAGCCCCAGCATTTT. Protein sequence: CASSYGDTLSNQPQHF.

V and J are TRBV25-1 and TRBJ2-1; weak D call: TRBD2 (5 bases). Germline loops: CDR1 MGHDK, CDR2 SYGVNS. CDR3 length: 12 residues. With 6 bases removed from V and 12 bases from J, the gap between germline ends came to 15 bases. CDR3 region: CASRTPGMGQFF. The DNA of the CDR3 is TGTGCCAGCAGAACCCCCGGGATGGGGCAGTTCTTC. Supplemented by reference TRBV25-1 and TRBJ2-1, the full variable domain reads EADIYQTPRYLVIGTGKKITLECSQTMGHDKMYWYQQDPGMELHLIHYSYGVNSTEKGDLSSESTVSRIRTEHFPLTLESARPSHTSQYLCASRTPGMGQFFGPGTRLTVL.

The chain uses TRBV3-1 (or the pseudogene TRBV3-2) and TRBJ1-5; 9 bases match TRBD1. The V segment lost 5 bases and the J segment 3 bases; nucleotides outside the gene matches: 5. Germline V gives CDR1 LGHDT, CDR2 YNNKEL (reference sequence). CDR3 length: 15 amino acids. The CDR3 reads CASSDRGSSNQPQHF. Written as DNA, the CDR3 is TGTGCCAGCAGCGACAGGGGGTCCTCCAATCAGCCCCAGCATTTT.

V gene TRBV7-9 combines with J gene TRBJ2-1, with 10 bases aligning to TRBD2. J lost 0 bases, V lost 5 bases, and 4 bases had no gene match. The germline CDR1 and CDR2 sequences are SEHNR and FQNEAQ (reference sequence). This CDR3 has 16 amino acids. CDR3 sequence: CASSGLAESSYNEQFF. The CDR3 DNA reads TGTGCCAGCAGCGGACTAGCGGAGAGCTCCTACAATGAGCAGTTCTTC.

In its sample, this clone was seen once. One junction end does not reproduce the germline sequence, and a read error may be involved. The rearrangement links TRBV7-7 to TRBJ2-5, with TRBD2 as a possible D gene (6 bases). The CDR3 spans 17 residues. Germline-derived CDR1 and CDR2 are SSHAT and FNYEAQ (reference sequence). CDR3 sequence: CASSRSRAGPTQETQYF. The DNA for the CDR3 is TGTGCTAGCAGCCGAAGCCGGGCGGGGCCTACACAAGAGACCCAGTACTTC. Full variable domain (rest looked up from reference TRBV7-7 and TRBJ2-5): GAGVSQSPRYKVTKRGQDVTLRCDPISSHATLYWYQQALGQGPEFLTYFNYEAQPDKSGLPSDRFSAERPEGSISTLTIQRTEQRDSAMYRCASSRSRAGPTQETQYFGPGTRLLVL.

The table lists this clone with a count of one. The V gene is TRBV2, the J gene TRBJ1-1; 8 bases are a match to TRBD1. CDR1 is SNHLY, CDR2 FYNNEI, per germline. Trimming took 8 bases from V and 5 from J; bases not matched to a gene: 7. There are 13 residues in the CDR3. The DNA of the CDR3 is TGTGCCAGCCCAGACAGGGGATGGACTGAAGCTTTCTTT. Protein product: CASPDRGWTEAFF.

The chain has TRBV6-1 and TRBJ1-5; 8 positions match TRBD1. CDR1 MNHNS and CDR2 SASEGT come from the germline V gene. Losses at the gene ends were 3 bases for V and 8 bases for J; bases not matched to a gene: 15. CDR3 size: 17 residues. Here the CDR3 reads CASSEDRAGGFVKPQHF. Here the CDR3 DNA reads TGTGCCAGCAGTGAGGATCGGGCAGGGGGCTTTGTCAAGCCCCAGCATTTT.

This sequence joins TRBV7-3 and TRBJ2-2; 14 bases align to TRBD2. This CDR3 is 17 amino acids long. Germline V lookup: CDR1 SGHTA, CDR2 FQGTGA. After removal of 2 bases from V and 4 bases from J, the junction contained 3 bases not matched to a gene. The CDR3 nucleotides are TGTGCCAGCAGCTTACTCGGACTAGCGGGGGGCACCGGGGAGCTGTTTTTT. Translated, it gives CASSLLGLAGGTGELFF. Complete variable domain (other parts from reference TRBV7-3 and TRBJ2-2): GAGVSQTPSNKVTEKGKYVELRCDPISGHTALYWYRQSLGQGPEFLIYFQGTGAADDSGLPNDRFFAVRPEGSVSTLKIQRTERGDSAVYLCASSLLGLAGGTGELFFGEGSRLTVL.

In DNA form, the CDR3 reads TGCGCCAGCAGCCAAGATAGCGGGAGGCTCACAGATACGCAGTATTTT. It specifies CASSQDSGRLTDTQYF. The V and J genes are TRBV4-3 and TRBJ2-3, with 10 bases matching TRBD2. Per the germline V gene, CDR1 is LGHNA and CDR2 is YSLEER. Losses at the gene ends were 0 bases for V and 2 bases for J; bases not matched to a gene: 2. The CDR3 runs to 16 residues.

The chain carries TRBV5-5 and TRBJ2-3; D might be TRBD2 (6 bases). Germline assignment: CDR1 SGHKS and CDR2 YYEKEE (reference sequence). CDR3 length equals 14 residues. Trimming cost V 4 bases and J 0 bases, with 9 bases left between them. In DNA, the CDR3 is TGTGCCAGCAGCCAGACTAGTAGCACAGATACGCAGTATTTT. This codes for CASSQTSSTDTQYF. Full variable domain (rest looked up from reference TRBV5-5 and TRBJ2-3): DAGVTQSPTHLIKTRGQQVTLRCSPISGHKSVSWYQQVLGQGPQFIFQYYEKEERGRGNFPDRFSARQFPNYSSELNVNALLLGDSALYLCASSQTSSTDTQYFGPGTRLTVL.

The DNA of the CDR3 is TGTGCCAGCAGTCTCCCCCAGACCCAGTACTTC. This gives the protein CASSLPQTQYF. The rearrangement links TRBV6-2 or TRBV6-3 to TRBJ2-5; D unclear. Germline V gene sequence: CDR1 MNHEY, CDR2 SVGEGT. Trimming removed 5 bases at V and 6 bases at J, with 7 bases between. This CDR3 contains 11 residues.

Written as DNA, the CDR3 is TGTGCCAGCAGTAAGACGCGGAGGTTGGATACGCAGTATTTT. Translation: CASSKTRRLDTQYF. The chain couples TRBV9 to TRBJ2-3; D is possibly TRBD2 (5 bases). The CDR3 has 14 residues. The germline gives CDR1 SGDLS, CDR2 YYNGEE. V lost 5 bases and J lost 6, with 16 bases in between.

The V gene is TRBV9, the J gene TRBJ2-3; the match to TRBD1 covers 10 bases. The CDR3 is 15 residues long. Germline loops: CDR1 SGDLS, CDR2 YYNGEE. The J segment lost 5 bases and the V segment lost 2 bases, leaving 5 bases of the junction unmatched. The CDR3 DNA follows: TGTGCCAGCAGCGTCGACAGGGGGCCGGGAGATACGCAGTATTTT. Amino acids: CASSVDRGPGDTQYF.

This chain uses TRBV18 with TRBJ1-3; D not certain. V shed 3 bases and J shed 4 bases, with 13 bases lying between them. Germline values: CDR1 KGHSH, CDR2 LQKENI. The CDR3 contains 15 residues. The CDR3 sequence is CASSPKSVSGNTIYF. Here the CDR3 DNA reads TGTGCCAGCTCACCGAAAAGCGTTTCCGGAAACACCATATATTTT.

This chain uses TRBV29-1 with TRBJ2-2; TRBD2 is a possible D gene (5 bases). CDR1 SQVTM and CDR2 ANQGSEA come from the germline V gene. The CDR3 loop spans 14 amino acids. The V gene lost 7 bases and the J gene lost 0 bases, with 12 bases spanning the gap. This CDR3 is CSARRNSNTGELFF. The CDR3 DNA follows: TGCAGCGCCAGGAGGAACTCGAACACCGGGGAGCTGTTTTTT.

The chain combines TRBV7-2 with TRBJ1-1, with 8 nucleotides matching TRBD1. This CDR3 has 15 amino acids. Germline CDR1 and CDR2: SGHTA and FQGNSA. V shed 1 base and J 4 bases; nucleotides not matched to a gene: 5. This CDR3 reads CASSLDRGSVTEAFF. CDR3 coding DNA: TGTGCCAGCAGCTTAGACAGGGGGTCAGTCACTGAAGCTTTCTTT.

This clone was found a few times. The CDR3: CASSPRLNSGAEAFF. The CDR3 DNA is TGTGCCAGCAGCCCCCGCCTTAACAGCGGGGCTGAAGCTTTCTTT. The rearrangement links TRBV9 to TRBJ1-1; D remains ambiguous. The CDR3 is made up of 15 amino acids. The germline V gene encodes CDR1 SGDLS and CDR2 YYNGEE. V gave up 4 bases and J gave up 6 bases, with 19 bases separating them.

This clone was seen a few times. The rearrangement uses TRBV4-3 and TRBJ1-3; 8 bases line up with TRBD1. There are 19 residues in the CDR3. Germline CDR1 reads LGHNA; CDR2 reads YSLEER. After removal of 0 bases from V and 1 base from J, the junction contained 11 bases not matched to a gene. The CDR3 sequence is CASSQDGGTGYGSGNTIYF. The CDR3 region has the DNA TGCGCCAGCAGCCAAGATGGCGGGACAGGCTACGGTTCTGGAAACACCATATATTTT.